This is a list of T cell receptor beta chains from one sample in a study of blood T cell repertoires in COVID-19. Sequenced by immunoSEQ multiplex PCR; TCRdb stores in-frame clones only, minus some. In the table there are over 65,000 clones, more than 80% of which are singletons. Sequencing was done on a sample of peripheral blood. These receptors all stem from a man aged 25 to 45 with acute or convalescent COVID-19. Both conserved end residues are part of each CDR3. D genes are given only for firm matches. Clone size is shown for a subset of rows, as once, few, many or a class of expanded clone.

.	TRBV6-4	TRBJ1-5	TRBD1	CASLAGQGEPSRPQHF	TGTGCCAGCCTGGCCGGGCAGGGGGAGCCGAGTAGGCCCCAGCATTTT
.	TRBV18	TRBJ2-1	.	CASSSQESSYNEQFF	TGTGCCAGCTCATCACAGGAGAGCTCCTACAATGAGCAGTTCTTC
.	TRBV19	TRBJ2-7	.	CASSIYFLYEQYF	TGTGCCAGTAGTATTTATTTTCTTTACGAGCAGTACTTC
.	TRBV19	TRBJ1-5	.	CASRILARGSNQPQHF	TGTGCCAGTAGAATTTTAGCGCGGGGGTCGAATCAGCCCCAGCATTTT
.	TRBV6-6	TRBJ2-7	TRBD1	CASSQDGTGFGEQYF	TGTGCCAGCAGCCAAGACGGGACAGGGTTTGGCGAGCAGTACTTC
once	TRBV6-4	TRBJ2-4	TRBD1	CASSDHRQGRSSKNIQYF	TGTGCCAGCAGTGACCACCGACAGGGACGATCCTCCAAAAACATTCAGTACTTC
.	TRBV3-1/TRBV3-2	TRBJ1-2	TRBD1	CASSQRQGKHGYTF	TGTGCCAGCAGCCAACGACAGGGGAAGCATGGCTACACCTTC
.	TRBV5-6	TRBJ1-5	.	CASSLGAGNQPQHF	TGTGCCAGCAGCTTGGGGGCAGGGAATCAGCCCCAGCATTTT
.	TRBV5-5	TRBJ2-3	TRBD2	CASPGGRAGGTDTQYF	TGTGCCAGCCCTGGCGGGAGGGCCGGGGGCACAGATACGCAGTATTTT
once	TRBV19	TRBJ1-5	TRBD1	CASNPQGARGQPQHF	TGTGCCAGTAACCCACAGGGGGCGCGGGGTCAGCCCCAGCATTTT
once	TRBV3-1/TRBV3-2	TRBJ1-5	.	CASSPMEKSDSTKYPWPQHF	TGTGCCAGCAGCCCGATGGAGAAATCGGACAGTACAAAATACCCTTGGCCCCAGCATTTT
.	TRBV11-2	TRBJ2-5	TRBD2	CASSPTSGSQETQYF	TGTGCCAGCAGCCCGACTAGCGGCTCACAAGAGACCCAGTACTTC
.	TRBV24-1	TRBJ1-1	.	CATSDLGGRVQGCTEAFF	TGTGCCACCAGTGACTTGGGGGGCCGGGTTCAGGGCTGCACTGAAGCTTTCTTT
.	TRBV28	TRBJ2-6	.	CASSSRAGANVLTF	TGTGCCAGCAGTTCCAGGGCTGGGGCCAACGTCCTGACTTTC
.	TRBV18	TRBJ2-3	.	CASSPSGPSTDTQYF	TGTGCCAGCTCACCTAGCGGCCCTAGCACAGATACGCAGTATTTT
.	TRBV28	TRBJ1-3	TRBD1	CASSLHFGTASGNTIYF	TGTGCCAGCAGTTTACATTTCGGGACAGCCTCTGGAAACACCATATATTTT
few	TRBV28	TRBJ2-1	TRBD2	CASSLHPGLAGEGGYNEQFF	TGTGCCAGCAGTTTACACCCGGGACTAGCGGGAGAAGGGGGATACAATGAGCAGTTCTTC
.	TRBV30	TRBJ2-7	.	CAWSEQGRYEQYF	TGTGCCTGGAGTGAGCAGGGAAGGTACGAGCAGTACTTC
few	TRBV6-5	TRBJ1-2	.	CASSPLGQNYGYTF	TGTGCCAGCAGTCCGCTCGGACAAAACTATGGCTACACCTTC
once	TRBV4-2	TRBJ1-1	TRBD1	CASSQLGRGQGNTEAFF	TGTGCCAGCAGCCAACTTGGCAGGGGGCAGGGGAACACTGAAGCTTTCTTT
.	TRBV28	TRBJ1-2	TRBD1	CASSLGQGDGYTF	TGTGCCAGCAGTTTAGGACAGGGGGATGGCTACACCTTC
once	TRBV21-1	TRBJ2-7	.	CASSPRGQGGSSYEQYF	TGTGCCAGCAGCCCTCGTGGACAGGGTGGGAGCTCCTACGAGCAGTACTTC
.	TRBV11-2	TRBJ1-1	.	CASSKNQRTHHDSEAFF	TGTGCCAGCAGTAAAAACCAGCGGACTCACCATGACTCTGAAGCTTTCTTT
once	TRBV2	TRBJ2-1	.	CASSDGSAVSYNEQFF	TGTGCCAGCAGTGACGGGTCGGCGGTATCCTACAATGAGCAGTTCTTC
.	TRBV7-6	TRBJ2-7	.	CASSLGTGGAYEQYF	TGTGCCAGCAGCTTAGGTACAGGGGGGGCCTACGAGCAGTACTTC
.	TRBV27	TRBJ2-3	.	CASSRQGFSTDTQYF	TGTGCCAGCAGTCGTCAGGGATTTTCCACAGATACGCAGTATTTT
.	TRBV7-3	TRBJ2-2	TRBD1	CASSPRDSSTGELFF	TGTGCCAGCAGCCCCCGGGACAGCTCGACCGGGGAGCTGTTTTTT
once	TRBV4-1	TRBJ1-4	.	CASVQGEVANEKLFF	TGCGCCAGCGTCCAAGGGGAGGTGGCTAATGAAAAACTGTTTTTT
.	TRBV4-2	TRBJ2-7	TRBD2	CASSQDETSPYEQYF	TGTGCCAGCAGCCAAGATGAGACTAGCCCCTACGAGCAGTACTTC
many	TRBV27	TRBJ2-1	.	CASSFRLPGGAIKQFF	TGTGCCAGCAGTTTTCGCCTACCAGGAGGGGCGATTAAGCAGTTCTTC
.	TRBV7-9	TRBJ2-1	TRBD2	CASSSSGNPNEQFF	TGTGCCAGCAGCTCTAGCGGCAACCCTAATGAGCAGTTCTTC
.	TRBV7-8	TRBJ2-5	TRBD1	CASSRGTGAGETQYF	TGTGCCAGCAGCCGCGGGACAGGGGCCGGCGAGACCCAGTACTTC
.	TRBV10-1	TRBJ2-2	TRBD2	CASSGLAGNTGELFF	TGCGCCAGCAGTGGGCTAGCGGGGAACACCGGGGAGCTGTTTTTT
.	TRBV4-3	TRBJ2-1	.	CASSQGIRNEQFF	TGCGCCAGCAGCCAAGGTATTCGGAATGAGCAGTTCTTC
.	TRBV10-3	TRBJ2-3	TRBD2	CATRGLVGDTQYF	TGTGCCACCCGGGGACTAGTTGGAGATACGCAGTATTTT
.	TRBV6-5	TRBJ2-7	TRBD1	CASSTGQDYEQYF	TGTGCCAGCAGTACCGGACAGGACTACGAGCAGTACTTC
.	TRBV7-2	TRBJ2-3	.	CASSSEITDTQYF	TGTGCCAGCAGCTCCGAGATCACAGATACGCAGTATTTT
.	TRBV3-1/TRBV3-2	TRBJ1-4	.	CASSQGFAAKVRELFF	TGTGCCAGCAGCCAAGGATTCGCGGCGAAAGTGAGAGAACTGTTTTTT
.	TRBV10-1	TRBJ2-7	TRBD2	CANTSGRGYEQYF	TGCGCCAACACTAGCGGGAGGGGTTACGAGCAGTACTTC
once	TRBV6-5	TRBJ1-2	.	CASRPNLNLPYGYTF	TGTGCCAGCAGGCCTAATCTGAATTTACCTTATGGCTACACCTTC
.	TRBV19	TRBJ2-2	TRBD1	CASKTGGRAGELFF	TGTGCCAGCAAAACAGGGGGCAGGGCCGGGGAGCTGTTTTTT
.	TRBV30	TRBJ1-3	.	CASVRDFGNTIYF	TGTGCCTCGGTCCGGGATTTTGGAAACACCATATATTTT
.	TRBV3-1/TRBV3-2	TRBJ2-7	.	CASSQVSDEQYF	TGTGCCAGCAGCCAAGTATCTGACGAGCAGTACTTC
.	TRBV6-2/TRBV6-3	TRBJ1-1	.	CASSYHQGTEAFF	TGTGCCAGCAGTTACCACCAGGGCACTGAAGCTTTCTTT
.	TRBV2	TRBJ2-7	TRBD2	CASLGEGYEQYF	TGTGCCAGCCTAGGGGAGGGTTACGAGCAGTACTTC
.	TRBV28	TRBJ2-5	.	CASSPASLGGNQETQYF	TGTGCCAGCAGTCCGGCCTCTCTGGGGGGAAACCAAGAGACCCAGTACTTC
.	TRBV3-1/TRBV3-2	TRBJ2-3	TRBD2	CASRGVGSGGRDTQYF	TGTGCCAGCAGGGGGGTCGGGAGCGGGGGTCGCGATACGCAGTATTTT
.	TRBV11-2	TRBJ2-2	TRBD1	CASSLGQGAIATGELFF	TGTGCCAGCAGCTTAGGGCAGGGGGCGATAGCCACCGGGGAGCTGTTTTTT
few	TRBV11-2	TRBJ2-7	TRBD2	CASSRPSGRESYEQYF	TGTGCCAGCAGCCGCCCTAGCGGGAGGGAATCCTACGAGCAGTACTTC
.	TRBV11-3	TRBJ2-1	.	CASSLAGLSNEQFF	TGTGCCAGCAGCTTAGCAGGACTCTCCAATGAGCAGTTCTTC
.	TRBV12-3/TRBV12-4	TRBJ2-1	.	CASSFRNEQFF	TGTGCCAGCAGTTTCCGCAATGAGCAGTTCTTC
.	TRBV20-1	TRBJ2-7	.	CSYEGGYEQYF	TGCAGTTACGAGGGAGGCTACGAGCAGTACTTC
.	TRBV6-5	TRBJ2-7	TRBD1	CASDRGSYEQYF	TGTGCCAGCGACAGGGGCTCCTACGAGCAGTACTTC
.	TRBV16	TRBJ1-5	.	CASSQSAGLIFNQPQHF	TGTGCCAGCAGCCAATCGGCGGGTCTGATATTCAATCAGCCCCAGCATTTT